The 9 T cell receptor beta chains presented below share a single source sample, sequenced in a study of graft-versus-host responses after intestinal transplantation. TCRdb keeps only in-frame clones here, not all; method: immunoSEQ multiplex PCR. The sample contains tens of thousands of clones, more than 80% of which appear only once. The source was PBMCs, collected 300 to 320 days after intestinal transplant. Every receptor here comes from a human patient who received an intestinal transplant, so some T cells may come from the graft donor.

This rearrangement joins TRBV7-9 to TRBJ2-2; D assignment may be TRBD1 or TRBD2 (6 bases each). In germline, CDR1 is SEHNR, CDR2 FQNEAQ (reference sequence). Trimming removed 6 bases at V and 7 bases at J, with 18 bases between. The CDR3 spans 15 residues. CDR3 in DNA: TGTGCCAGCAGGAGCCGGGGGCGGTCAGGCGGGGAGCTGTTTTTT. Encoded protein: CASRSRGRSGGELFF.

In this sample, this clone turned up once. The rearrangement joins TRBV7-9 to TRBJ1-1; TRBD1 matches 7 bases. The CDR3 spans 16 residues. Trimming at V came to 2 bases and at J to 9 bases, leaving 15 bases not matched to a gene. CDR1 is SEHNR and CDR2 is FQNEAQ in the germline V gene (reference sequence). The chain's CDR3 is CASSLYRNGQVIQAFF. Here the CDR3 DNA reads TGTGCCAGCAGCTTATATAGAAATGGACAGGTCATCCAAGCTTTCTTT.

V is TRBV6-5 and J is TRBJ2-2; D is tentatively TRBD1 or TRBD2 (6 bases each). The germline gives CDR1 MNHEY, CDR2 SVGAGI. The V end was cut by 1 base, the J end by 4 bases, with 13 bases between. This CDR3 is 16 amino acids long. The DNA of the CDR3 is TGTGCCAGCAGTTACTGGGGGGCAGGTGGCACCGGGGAGCTGTTTTTT. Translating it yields CASSYWGAGGTGELFF.

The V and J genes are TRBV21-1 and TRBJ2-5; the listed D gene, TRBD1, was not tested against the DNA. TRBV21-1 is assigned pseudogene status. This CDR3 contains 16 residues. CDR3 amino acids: CASSKGRKQGQETQYF. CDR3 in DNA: TGTGCCAGCAGCAAAGGGAGAAAGCAGGGCCAAGAGACCCAGTACTTC.

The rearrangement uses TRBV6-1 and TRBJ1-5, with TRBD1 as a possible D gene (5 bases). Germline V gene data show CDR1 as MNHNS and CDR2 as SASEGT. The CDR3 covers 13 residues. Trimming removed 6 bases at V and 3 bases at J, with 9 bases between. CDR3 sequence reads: CASREGNNQPQHF. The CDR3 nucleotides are TGTGCCAGCAGAGAGGGGAACAATCAGCCCCAGCATTTT.

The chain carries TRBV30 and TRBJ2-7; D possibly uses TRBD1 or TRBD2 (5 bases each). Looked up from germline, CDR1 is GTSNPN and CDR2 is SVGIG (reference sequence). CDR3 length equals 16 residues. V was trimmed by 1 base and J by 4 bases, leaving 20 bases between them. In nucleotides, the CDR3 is TGTGCCTGGAGTGAAGGCTCGGGGCCAGTCGGATACGAGCAGTACTTC. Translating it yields CAWSEGSGPVGYEQYF.

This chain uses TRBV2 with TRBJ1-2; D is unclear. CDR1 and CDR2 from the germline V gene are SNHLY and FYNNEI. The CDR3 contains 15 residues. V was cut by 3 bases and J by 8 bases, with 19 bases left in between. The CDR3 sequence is CASSEGRGRSEGYTF. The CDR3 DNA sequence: TGTGCCAGCAGTGAGGGGAGAGGAAGGTCTGAGGGCTACACCTTC.

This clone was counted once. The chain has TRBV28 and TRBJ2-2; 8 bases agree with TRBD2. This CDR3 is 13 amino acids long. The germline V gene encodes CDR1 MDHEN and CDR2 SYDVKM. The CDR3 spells CASTSENTGELFF. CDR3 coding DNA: TGTGCTTCGACTAGCGAGAACACCGGGGAGCTGTTTTTT. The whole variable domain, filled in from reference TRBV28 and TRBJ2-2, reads DVKVTQSSRYLVKRTGEKVFLECVQDMDHENMFWYRQDPGLGLRLIYFSYDVKMKEKGDIPEGYSVSREKKERFSLILESASTNQTSMYLCASTSENTGELFFGEGSRLTVL.

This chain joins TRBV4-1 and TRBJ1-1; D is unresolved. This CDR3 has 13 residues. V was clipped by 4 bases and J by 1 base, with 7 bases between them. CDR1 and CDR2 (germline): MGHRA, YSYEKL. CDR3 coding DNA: TGCGCCAGCAGCCCGCGTCCGAACACTGAAGCTTTCTTT. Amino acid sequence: CASSPRPNTEAFF.